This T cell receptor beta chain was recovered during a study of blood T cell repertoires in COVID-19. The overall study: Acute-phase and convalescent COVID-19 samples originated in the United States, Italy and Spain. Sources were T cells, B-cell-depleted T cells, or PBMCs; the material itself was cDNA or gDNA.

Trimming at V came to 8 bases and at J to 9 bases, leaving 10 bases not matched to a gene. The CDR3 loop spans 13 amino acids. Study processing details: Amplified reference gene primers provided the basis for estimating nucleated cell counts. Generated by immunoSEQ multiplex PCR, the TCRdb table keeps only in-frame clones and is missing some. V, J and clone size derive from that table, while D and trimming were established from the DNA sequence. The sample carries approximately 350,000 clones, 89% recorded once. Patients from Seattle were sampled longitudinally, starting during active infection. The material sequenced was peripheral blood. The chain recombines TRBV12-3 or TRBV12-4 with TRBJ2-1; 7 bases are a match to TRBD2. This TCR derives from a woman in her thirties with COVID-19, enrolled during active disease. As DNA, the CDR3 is TGTGCCAGCTCCAGGCCGGGGAGGGGTGAGCAGTTCTTC. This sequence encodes CASSRPGRGEQFF.